Listed below are T cell receptor beta chains from one sample, sequenced in a study of T-cell memory formation after mild COVID-19. A single record per CDR3 protein comes from TCRdb applying MiXCR to the 5' RACE reads. The data hold approximately 60,000 distinct CDR3 sequences, with 9.3% observed a single time. Material for sequencing was PBMCs or a T cell subset sorted from them (not recorded which). These receptor sequences come from a man aged 18 to 30 who had mild COVID-19 (a few samples of this study predate the infection). Cell type and time point are not known. Both conserved end residues are trimmed from each CDR3.

V	length	CDR3
TRBV7-3	15	ASSSQGAGASYNEQF
TRBV7-2	13	ASSSRTGTYETQY
TRBV29-1	14	SAADGQGDGNQPQH
TRBV19	13	ASGWGTGNTGELF
TRBV19	14	ASSILAGDTQETQY
TRBV5-1	14	ASSSQGPSSGNTIY
TRBV5-1	13	ASSLSSGGPDTQY
TRBV19	13	ASSIENQNTGELF
TRBV19	10	ASSVKKSPLH
TRBV20-1	12	SARVLNLNQPQH
TRBV7-8	10	ASSPGRDSQY
TRBV30	14	AWYTGKGLGDEKLF
TRBV5-1	12	ASSAGTSQETQY
TRBV9	14	ASSPGDSSGANVLT
TRBV6-1	10	ASSEDRETQY
TRBV16	13	ASSQSMGVSTEAF
TRBV12-3/TRBV12-4	13	ASSLGSSGFYGYT
TRBV12-3/TRBV12-4	14	ASSPRLAGGNNEQF
TRBV5-1	13	AGQARAGRGETQY
TRBV7-2	12	ASSGPPPSHEQY
TRBV12-3/TRBV12-4	13	ASSSGGGAKDEQF
TRBV20-1	14	SARRGLGASGVGQF
TRBV20-1	10	SGGAVGEKLF
TRBV5-6	11	ASSLERTGELF
TRBV2	10	ASKGAQETQY
TRBV2	11	ASSRDYTDTQY
TRBV2	13	ASSVSGGHNSPLH
TRBV5-5	11	ASSPQSNYGYT
TRBV5-1	11	ASSQTREYGYT
TRBV7-2	12	ASSLGPYTDTQY
TRBV5-1	12	ASSSTGEAYEQY
TRBV6-5	12	ASSPYSGEETQY
TRBV20-1	14	SPTIPRWGANTEAF
TRBV7-9	14	ASSLLRDLGGETQY
TRBV20-1	14	SASPPGVDTKNIQY
TRBV5-1	11	ASAATARTEAF
TRBV6-4	11	ASSDEGIQPQH
TRBV5-6	12	ASSLAGPKETQY
TRBV11-2	13	ASSGRGGYVDTQY
TRBV11-2	9	ASSHGWEQY
TRBV5-1	15	ASSLEGGLSGANVLT
TRBV7-3	11	ASSFGREETQY
TRBV24-1	12	ATSVRLGEDEQF
TRBV24-1	14	ATSEAPGGGSNEQF
TRBV2	9	ASSEEETQY
TRBV7-6	13	ASSRRAGEVDTQY
TRBV12-3/TRBV12-4	14	ASTERDGRSQETQY
TRBV2	10	ARGQPNTEAF
TRBV12-3/TRBV12-4	14	ASSFPNRALNYGYT
TRBV20-1	8	SAETDTQY
TRBV7-9	9	ASSPRNEQF
TRBV7-2	13	ASSSQGRINGELF
TRBV20-1	12	SARDPKGGSLQH
TRBV20-1	14	SARSPTGGDGFPQY
TRBV2	15	ASIRASGGSNTGELF